The 21 T cell receptor beta chains given below trace back to one sample, sequenced in a study of blood T cell repertoires in COVID-19. TCRdb keeps only in-frame clones here, not all; method: immunoSEQ multiplex PCR. Of about 52,000 clones in the sample, roughly four fifths were seen once. The sequenced sample consisted of peripheral blood. All receptors derive from a man at least 80 years old with COVID-19, enrolled during active disease.

The genes are TRBV4-3 and TRBJ1-2; 7 bases align to TRBD1. The junction had 9 bases not matched to a gene; V was cut back by 1 base and J by 4 bases. CDR1 is LGHNA, CDR2 YSLEER, per germline. The CDR3 sequence is 16 residues long. The CDR3 protein is CASSQGTGLQTYGYTF. The CDR3 region has the DNA TGCGCCAGCAGCCAAGGGACAGGACTACAAACCTATGGCTACACCTTC.

The chain has TRBV7-2 and TRBJ2-1; 13 nucleotides line up with TRBD2. V shed 2 bases, J shed 8 bases, and the junction held 0 bases outside the gene matches. Per the germline V gene, CDR1 is SGHTA and CDR2 is FQGNSA. The CDR3 covers 14 residues. CDR3 residues: CASSLTSGRDEQFF. The CDR3 nucleotides read TGTGCCAGCAGCTTAACTAGCGGGAGGGATGAGCAGTTCTTC.

The chain combines TRBV5-5 with TRBJ2-1, with D unresolved. Per germline, CDR1 SGHKS and CDR2 YYEKEE (reference sequence). Trimming removed 6 bases from V and 1 base from J, with 14 bases in between. The CDR3 sequence is 15 residues long. The CDR3 DNA sequence: TGTGCCAGCACCTTCGCGAGCTTATCCTACAATGAGCAGTTCTTC. Its translation is CASTFASLSYNEQFF. Complete variable domain (other parts from reference TRBV5-5 and TRBJ2-1): DAGVTQSPTHLIKTRGQQVTLRCSPISGHKSVSWYQQVLGQGPQFIFQYYEKEERGRGNFPDRFSARQFPNYSSELNVNALLLGDSALYLCASTFASLSYNEQFFGPGTRLTVL.

The V and J genes are TRBV19 and TRBJ2-3; D perhaps matches TRBD2 (6 bases). The germline V gene encodes CDR1 LNHDA and CDR2 SQIVND (reference sequence). With 6 bases removed from V and 3 bases from J, the gap between germline ends came to 13 bases. The CDR3 contains 14 residues. In DNA, the CDR3 is TGTGCCAGTAGGAACCCTAGCGTTACAGATACGCAGTATTTT. Translation gives CASRNPSVTDTQYF.

CDR3 region: CASSTGTGGPRTEAFF. The CDR3 DNA reads as TGTGCCAGCAGCACCGGGACAGGGGGCCCTCGGACTGAAGCTTTCTTT. The chain has TRBV9 and TRBJ1-1; 12 bases map to TRBD1. The J segment lost 5 bases and the V segment lost 4 bases, leaving 9 bases of the junction unmatched. This CDR3 contains 16 residues. The germline gives CDR1 SGDLS, CDR2 YYNGEE.

V usage is TRBV5-1 and J usage is TRBJ2-1, with unresolved D. This CDR3 comprises 15 residues. Germline lookup yields CDR1 SGHRS and CDR2 YFSETQ. The V end was cut by 4 bases, the J end by 2 bases, with 13 bases between. The CDR3 here is CASSPRVGTYNEQFF. For the CDR3, the DNA is TGCGCCAGCAGCCCCCGGGTCGGAACCTACAATGAGCAGTTCTTC.

This chain links TRBV7-9 with TRBJ1-5; 10 nucleotides match TRBD1. The CDR3 covers 15 residues. Losses at the gene ends were 5 bases for V and 4 bases for J; bases not matched to a gene: 5. CDR1 and CDR2 (germline): SEHNR, FQNEAQ (reference sequence). CDR3 in DNA: TGTGCCAGCAGCCCAGGGACAGGGGCGAATCAGCCCCAGCATTTT. It translates to CASSPGTGANQPQHF. Full variable domain (rest looked up from reference TRBV7-9 and TRBJ1-5): DTGVSQNPRHKITKRGQNVTFRCDPISEHNRLYWYRQTLGQGPEFLTYFQNEAQLEKSRLLSDRFSAERPKGSFSTLEIQRTEQGDSAMYLCASSPGTGANQPQHFGDGTRLSIL.

This clone has a handful of counts. V gene TRBV28 combines with J gene TRBJ1-1, with D possibly being TRBD1 (5 bases). The ends were cut back, 5 bases at V and 1 base at J, with 8 bases in the middle. This CDR3 contains 13 residues. Per germline, CDR1 MDHEN and CDR2 SYDVKM. CDR3 DNA: TGTGCCAGCAGTCGTCAGGGGAACACTGAAGCTTTCTTT. Translated: CASSRQGNTEAFF.

The gene calls are TRBV5-6 and TRBJ1-6, with a weak D call TRBD1 (5 bases). CDR1 and CDR2 from the germline V gene are SGHDT and YYEEEE. The ends were cut back, 5 bases at V and 8 bases at J, with 17 bases in the middle. The length of the CDR3 is 15 residues. The CDR3 DNA follows: TGTGCCAGCAGTTCCCCGGGACTCAGCCATTCACCCCTCCACTTT. Encoded protein: CASSSPGLSHSPLHF. Full variable domain (rest looked up from reference TRBV5-6 and TRBJ1-6): DAGVTQSPTHLIKTRGQQVTLRCSPKSGHDTVSWYQQALGQGPQFIFQYYEEEERQRGNFPDRFSGHQFPNYSSELNVNALLLGDSALYLCASSSPGLSHSPLHFGNGTRLTVT.

The V and J genes are TRBV7-2 and TRBJ1-1, with a possible D match to TRBD1 (6 bases). Deletions cut 2 bases from V and 7 bases from J, with 20 bases between. CDR3 length: 16 amino acids. Germline V gene data show CDR1 as SGHTA and CDR2 as FQGNSA. The CDR3 is CASSLPFRLQGSEAFF. The CDR3 nucleotides read TGTGCCAGCAGCTTACCCTTCCGACTACAGGGAAGTGAAGCTTTCTTT.

The chain employs TRBV7-2 and TRBJ1-3; 7 nucleotides agree with TRBD1. Germline assignment: CDR1 SGHTA and CDR2 FQGNSA. V was clipped by 5 bases and J by 0 bases; unmatched bases: 4. The CDR3 loop spans 15 amino acids. Written as DNA, the CDR3 is TGTGCCAGCAGCCTCCGGGACAGCTCTGGAAACACCATATATTTT. Translated: CASSLRDSSGNTIYF.

This chain links TRBV5-1 with TRBJ1-6; 8 nucleotides agree with TRBD1. Germline lookup yields CDR1 SGHRS and CDR2 YFSETQ. The CDR3 runs 15 residues. J gave up 9 bases and V 3 bases, and 8 bases lay outside the gene matches. The CDR3 DNA sequence: TGCGCCAGCAGCTCGACAGGGGAAGCGAGTTCACCCCTCCACTTT. Protein product: CASSSTGEASSPLHF. Looking up the rest from reference TRBV5-1 and TRBJ1-6 gives the full variable domain: KAGVTQTPRYLIKTRGQQVTLSCSPISGHRSVSWYQQTPGQGLQFLFEYFSETQRNKGNFPGRFSGRQFSNSRSEMNVSTLELGDSALYLCASSSTGEASSPLHFGNGTRLTVT.

The chain employs TRBV5-5 and TRBJ2-7; D uncertain. This CDR3 is 14 amino acids long. With 0 bases removed from V and 2 bases from J, the gap between germline ends came to 9 bases. The germline CDR1 and CDR2 sequences are SGHKS and YYEKEE (reference sequence). The CDR3: CASSLASGAYEQYF. CDR3 in DNA: TGTGCCAGCAGCTTGGCCTCGGGTGCCTACGAGCAGTACTTC.

There are many counts of this clone. Here the CDR3 DNA reads TGTGCCAGCAGCGCGGGACAGCTAAGCTCCTACGAGCAGTACGTC. Residues: CASSAGQLSSYEQYV. The chain couples TRBV5-6 to TRBJ2-7; possible D gene TRBD1, 7 bases. The germline V gene encodes CDR1 SGHDT and CDR2 YYEEEE. The CDR3 is 15 residues long. V lost 4 bases and J 0 bases, leaving 14 bases between the germline ends.

The gene calls are TRBV5-8 and TRBJ2-3; 10 bases fit TRBD1. The junction had 5 bases not matched to a gene; V was cut back by 9 bases and J by 4 bases. The CDR3 is 13 residues long. Germline CDR1 is SGHTS and CDR2 is YDEGEE. The CDR3 sequence is CAMDRGGPDTQYF. The CDR3 DNA follows: TGTGCCATGGACAGGGGGGGTCCAGATACGCAGTATTTT.

J is TRBJ1-4 and V is TRBV4-2; the D gene is possibly TRBD1 (5 bases). There are 14 residues in the CDR3. Germline-derived CDR1 and CDR2 are LGHNA and YNFKEQ. Deletions cut 1 base from V and 8 bases from J, with 11 bases between. CDR3 nucleotide sequence: TGTGCCAGCAGCCAAGGACAGAAAGACGAAAAACTGTTTTTT. Protein: CASSQGQKDEKLFF.

The chain uses TRBV5-1 and TRBJ2-2; TRBD1 matches 12 bases. This CDR3 contains 16 residues. With V trimmed by 4 bases and J by 7 bases, 8 bases remained unmatched. Germline CDR1 SGHRS, CDR2 YFSETQ. CDR3 sequence (DNA): TGCGCCAGCAGCGTTGGGGGACAGGGGGCAATCGGGGAGCTGTTTTTT. Its translation: CASSVGGQGAIGELFF.

The count of this clone is one. This rearrangement joins TRBV5-1 to TRBJ1-5; D unresolved. CDR1 is SGHRS and CDR2 is YFSETQ in the germline V gene. V lost 0 bases to trimming and J lost 0 bases, with 10 bases between them. The CDR3 totals 16 residues. The CDR3 DNA follows: TGCGCCAGCAGCTTGGAGGGAGGGATTAGCAATCAGCCCCAGCATTTT. It specifies CASSLEGGISNQPQHF.

The genes are TRBV24-1 and TRBJ2-1, with no clear D. This CDR3 contains 16 residues. V was clipped by 5 bases and J by 1 base, with 14 bases between them. Germline values: CDR1 KGHDR, CDR2 SFDVKD. In nucleotides, the CDR3 is TGTGCCACCAGTGCGAAACCACCCAGATCCTACAATGAGCAGTTCTTC. Its translation is CATSAKPPRSYNEQFF.

The chain recombines TRBV19 with TRBJ2-1; tentative D call: TRBD2 (5 bases). Germline CDR1 reads LNHDA; CDR2 reads SQIVND (reference sequence). The CDR3 is 15 amino acids. The germline V and J ends were trimmed by 5 bases and 2 bases, with 13 bases remaining between them. The CDR3 reads CASSSQIATYNEQFF. The CDR3 DNA reads as TGTGCCAGTAGTTCTCAAATAGCGACCTACAATGAGCAGTTCTTC.

The rearrangement joins TRBV28 to TRBJ2-2; D might be TRBD1 (5 bases). This CDR3 contains 15 residues. CDR1 is MDHEN and CDR2 is SYDVKM in the germline V gene. Trimming took off 4 bases at V and 3 bases at J, with 12 bases between the two ends. CDR3 sequence reads: CASSSVRGHTGELFF. In DNA, the CDR3 is TGTGCCAGCAGTTCTGTAAGGGGCCACACCGGGGAGCTGTTTTTT.